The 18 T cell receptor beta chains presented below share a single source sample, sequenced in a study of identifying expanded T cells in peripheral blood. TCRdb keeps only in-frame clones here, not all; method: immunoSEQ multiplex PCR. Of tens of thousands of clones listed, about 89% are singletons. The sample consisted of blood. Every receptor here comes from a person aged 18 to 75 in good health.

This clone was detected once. The CDR3 DNA sequence: TGTGCCAGCAGTTTATGGATGGCAGGCCTCTCTGGAAACACCATATATTTT. It encodes CASSLWMAGLSGNTIYF. This chain joins TRBV27 and TRBJ1-3, with D unclear. CDR3 length: 17 residues. Germline V gene sequence: CDR1 MNHEY, CDR2 SMNVEV (reference sequence). V lost 1 base to trimming and J lost 0 bases, with 13 bases between them.

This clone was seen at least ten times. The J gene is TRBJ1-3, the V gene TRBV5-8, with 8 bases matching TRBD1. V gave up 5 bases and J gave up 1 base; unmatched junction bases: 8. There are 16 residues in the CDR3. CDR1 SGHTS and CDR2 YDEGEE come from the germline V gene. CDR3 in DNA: TGTGCCAGCAGACTGGACAGGGCCCTTTCTGGAAACACCATATATTTT. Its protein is CASRLDRALSGNTIYF.

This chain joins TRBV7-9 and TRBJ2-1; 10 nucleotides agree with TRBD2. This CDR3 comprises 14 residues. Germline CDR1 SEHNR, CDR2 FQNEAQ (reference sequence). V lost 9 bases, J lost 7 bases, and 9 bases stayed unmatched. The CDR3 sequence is CASRGTSAGNEQFF. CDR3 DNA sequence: TGTGCCAGTCGAGGGACTAGCGCGGGGAATGAGCAGTTCTTC.

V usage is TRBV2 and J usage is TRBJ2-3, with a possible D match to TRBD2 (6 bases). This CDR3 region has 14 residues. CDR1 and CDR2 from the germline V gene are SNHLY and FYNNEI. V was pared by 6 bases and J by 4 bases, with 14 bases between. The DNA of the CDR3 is TGTGCCAGCAGCACCGGGACTCAACCAGATACGCAGTATTTT. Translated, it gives CASSTGTQPDTQYF.

Written as DNA, the CDR3 is TGTGCCAGCAGCCAAGCAGACAGGGGCGCGGGTGAAGCTTTCTTT. This encodes CASSQADRGAGEAFF. The genes are TRBV6-1 and TRBJ1-1; 8 nucleotides match TRBD1. The germline V gene encodes CDR1 MNHNS and CDR2 SASEGT. The CDR3 is 15 residues long. Germline trimming cut 6 bases from V and 7 bases from J; bases unmatched to any gene: 13.

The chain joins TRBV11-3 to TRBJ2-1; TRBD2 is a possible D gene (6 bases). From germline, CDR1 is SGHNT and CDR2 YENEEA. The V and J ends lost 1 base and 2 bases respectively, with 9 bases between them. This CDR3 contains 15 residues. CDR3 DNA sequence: TGTGCCAGCAGCTTAGGATGGGGGGCCTACAATGAGCAGTTCTTC. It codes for CASSLGWGAYNEQFF. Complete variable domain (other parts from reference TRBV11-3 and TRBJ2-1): EAGVVQSPRYKIIEKKQPVAFWCNPISGHNTLYWYLQNLGQGPELLIRYENEEAVDDSQLPKDRFSAERLKGVDSTLKIQPAELGDSAVYLCASSLGWGAYNEQFFGPGTRLTVL.

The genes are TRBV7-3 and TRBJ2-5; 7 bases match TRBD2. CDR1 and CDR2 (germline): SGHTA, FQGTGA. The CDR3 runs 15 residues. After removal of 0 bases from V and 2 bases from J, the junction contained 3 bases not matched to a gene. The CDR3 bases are TGTGCCAGCAGCTTAACCGGGACTACTCAAGAGACCCAGTACTTC. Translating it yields CASSLTGTTQETQYF.

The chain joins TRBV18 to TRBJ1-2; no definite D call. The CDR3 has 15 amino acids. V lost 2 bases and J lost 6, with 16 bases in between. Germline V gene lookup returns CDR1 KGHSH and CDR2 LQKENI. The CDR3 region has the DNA TGTGCCAGCTCACCAGTTAAGGGTAACCTGAATGGCTACACCTTC. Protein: CASSPVKGNLNGYTF.

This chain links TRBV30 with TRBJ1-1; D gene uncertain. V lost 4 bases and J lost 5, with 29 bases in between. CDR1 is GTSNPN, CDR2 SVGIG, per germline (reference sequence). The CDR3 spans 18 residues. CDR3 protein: CAWNVGRLPQPRGTEAFF. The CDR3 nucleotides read TGTGCCTGGAACGTCGGCCGACTTCCCCAACCGCGGGGTACTGAAGCTTTCTTT.

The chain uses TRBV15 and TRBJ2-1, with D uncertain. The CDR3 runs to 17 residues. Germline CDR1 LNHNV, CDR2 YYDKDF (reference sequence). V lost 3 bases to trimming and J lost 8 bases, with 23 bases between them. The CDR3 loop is CATSSSLGLPSGDEQFF. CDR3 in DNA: TGTGCCACCAGCAGCTCCTTAGGTCTGCCTTCAGGCGATGAGCAGTTCTTC.

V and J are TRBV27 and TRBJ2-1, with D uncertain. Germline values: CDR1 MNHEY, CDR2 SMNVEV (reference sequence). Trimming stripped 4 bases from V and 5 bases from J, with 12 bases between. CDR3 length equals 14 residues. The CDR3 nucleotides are TGTGCCAGCAGTTCCTGGCGACACAACAATGAGCAGTTCTTC. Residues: CASSSWRHNNEQFF.

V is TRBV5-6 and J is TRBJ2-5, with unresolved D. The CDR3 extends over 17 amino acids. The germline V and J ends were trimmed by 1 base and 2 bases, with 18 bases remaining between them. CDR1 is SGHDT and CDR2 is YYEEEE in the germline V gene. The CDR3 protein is CASSLILSSRAQETQYF. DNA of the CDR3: TGTGCCAGCAGCTTGATTTTGTCTAGTAGGGCTCAAGAGACCCAGTACTTC.

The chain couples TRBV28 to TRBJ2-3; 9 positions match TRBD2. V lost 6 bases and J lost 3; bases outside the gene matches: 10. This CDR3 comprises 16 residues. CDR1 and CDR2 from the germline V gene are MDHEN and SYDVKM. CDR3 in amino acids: CASRDSGAGGTDTQYF. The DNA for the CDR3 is TGTGCCAGCAGGGATTCTGGAGCGGGAGGAACAGATACGCAGTATTTT.

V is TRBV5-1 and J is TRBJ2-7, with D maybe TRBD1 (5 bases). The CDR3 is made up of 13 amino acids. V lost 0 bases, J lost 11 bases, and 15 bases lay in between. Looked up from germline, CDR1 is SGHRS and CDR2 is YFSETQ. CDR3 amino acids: CASSLEGDGTKYF. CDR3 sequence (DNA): TGCGCCAGCAGCTTGGAAGGGGATGGTACCAAGTACTTC.

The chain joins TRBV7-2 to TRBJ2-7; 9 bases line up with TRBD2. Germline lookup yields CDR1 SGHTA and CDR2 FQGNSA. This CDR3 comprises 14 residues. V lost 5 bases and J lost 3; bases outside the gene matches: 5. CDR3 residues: CASSPAGGNYEQYF. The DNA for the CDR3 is TGTGCCAGCAGCCCAGCGGGGGGTAACTACGAGCAGTACTTC.

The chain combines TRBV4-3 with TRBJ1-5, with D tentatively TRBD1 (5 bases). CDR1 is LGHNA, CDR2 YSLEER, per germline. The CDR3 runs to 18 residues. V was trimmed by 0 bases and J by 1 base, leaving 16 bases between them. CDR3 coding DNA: TGCGCCAGCAGCCAAGAGGGGGAGAGGGTTTCAAGCAATCAGCCCCAGCATTTT. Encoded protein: CASSQEGERVSSNQPQHF.

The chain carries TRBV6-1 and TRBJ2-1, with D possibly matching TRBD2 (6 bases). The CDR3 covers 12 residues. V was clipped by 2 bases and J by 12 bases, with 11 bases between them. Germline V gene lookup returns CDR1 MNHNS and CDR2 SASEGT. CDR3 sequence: CASSETSGRQFF. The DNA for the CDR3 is TGTGCCAGCAGTGAAACGAGCGGGCGGCAGTTCTTC.

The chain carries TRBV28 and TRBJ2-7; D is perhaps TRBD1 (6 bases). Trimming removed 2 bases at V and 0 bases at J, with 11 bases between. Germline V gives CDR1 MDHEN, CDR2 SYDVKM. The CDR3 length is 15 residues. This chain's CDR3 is CASSLPGAVSYEQYF. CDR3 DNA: TGTGCCAGCAGTTTACCAGGGGCGGTCTCCTACGAGCAGTACTTC.